One sample yielded the 12 T cell receptor beta chains listed below, sequenced in a study of technical replicates of blood from a few donors. The protocol was immunoSEQ multiplex PCR, while the TCRdb copy is restricted to in-frame clones and leaves out a portion. The table records about 59,000 clones, roughly 86% of them present only once. Sequencing input: PBMCs. These receptors all stem from a human donor in good health. Some clones in this sample may be carry-over from other donors' samples.

J is TRBJ2-2 and V is TRBV7-2, with TRBD1 matching over 8 bases. V lost 0 bases and J lost 6; bases outside the gene matches: 6. The length of the CDR3 is 16 residues. CDR1 and CDR2 from the germline V gene are SGHTA and FQGNSA. As DNA, the CDR3 is TGTGCCAGCAGCTTAGCGCGGACAGGGCCGCCCGGGGAGCTGTTTTTT. Translating gives CASSLARTGPPGELFF.

This clone was observed a few times. V usage is TRBV5-1 and J usage is TRBJ1-6; tentative D call: TRBD1 (6 bases). The V and J ends lost 2 bases and 7 bases respectively, with 16 bases between them. CDR1 and CDR2 from the germline V gene are SGHRS and YFSETQ. The length of the CDR3 is 16 residues. The CDR3 spells CASSFADPGQNSPLHF. As DNA, the CDR3 is TGCGCCAGCAGCTTTGCCGACCCGGGACAAAATTCACCCCTCCACTTT.

The chain uses TRBV18 and TRBJ2-4; TRBD1 agrees at 7 bases. Unmatched junction bases numbered 4, after V lost 0 bases and J lost 8 bases. This CDR3 spans 14 amino acids. Germline V gives CDR1 KGHSH, CDR2 LQKENI. The CDR3 DNA reads TGTGCCAGCTCACCACCGGCAGGGGGAGACATTCAGTACTTC. Translated, it gives CASSPPAGGDIQYF.

The chain couples TRBV27 to TRBJ1-1; 7 nucleotides agree with TRBD1. The CDR3 length is 17 residues. The V gene's germline CDR1 is MNHEY and CDR2 SMNVEV (reference sequence). Losses at the gene ends were 3 bases for V and 0 bases for J; bases not matched to a gene: 10. CDR3 residues: CASSFGARQGLNTEAFF. Here the CDR3 DNA reads TGTGCCAGCAGTTTCGGGGCTAGACAGGGTTTGAACACTGAAGCTTTCTTT.

V usage is TRBV5-8 and J usage is TRBJ1-4, with TRBD1 identical over 7 bases. The V gene end was trimmed by 4 bases and the J gene end by 3 bases; junction bases not matched to a gene: 9. The CDR3 covers 16 residues. CDR1 and CDR2 from the germline V gene are SGHTS and YDEGEE. The CDR3 nucleotides read TGTGCCAGCAGCCAGGACAGGCCTACGGCTAATGAAAAACTGTTTTTT. It encodes CASSQDRPTANEKLFF.

This clone was detected only a few times. The V gene is TRBV30, the J gene TRBJ1-2, with 7 bases identical to TRBD1. This CDR3 is 13 amino acids long. The germline V gene encodes CDR1 GTSNPN and CDR2 SVGIG (reference sequence). V gave up 4 bases and J gave up 4 bases; unmatched junction bases: 6. CDR3 DNA sequence: TGTGCCTGGATGAGGGGGCTAGGCTATGGCTACACCTTC. It yields the protein CAWMRGLGYGYTF.

The chain is built from TRBV5-1 and TRBJ2-1; TRBD2 matches 8 bases. The germline CDR1 and CDR2 sequences are SGHRS and YFSETQ. The J segment lost 8 bases and the V segment lost 3 bases, leaving 13 bases of the junction unmatched. The CDR3 totals 16 residues. The CDR3 nucleotides read TGCGCCAGCAGCTGGGGATTCGGACTAGCACTGGATGAGCAGTTCTTC. Its translation: CASSWGFGLALDEQFF.

This chain joins TRBV27 and TRBJ1-1; D remains ambiguous. Germline CDR1 is MNHEY and CDR2 is SMNVEV (reference sequence). Trimming cost V 6 bases and J 3 bases, with 14 bases left between them. There are 14 residues in the CDR3. The CDR3 bases are TGTGCCAGCAGACCCCATGGACTGGACACTGAAGCTTTCTTT. It specifies CASRPHGLDTEAFF.

This chain connects TRBV27 to TRBJ1-2; 9 positions agree with TRBD1. This CDR3 spans 15 amino acids. The V segment lost 4 bases and the J segment 1 base; nucleotides outside the gene matches: 4. Germline V lookup: CDR1 MNHEY, CDR2 SMNVEV (reference sequence). Here the CDR3 DNA reads TGTGCCAGCAGTTCACAGGGGGCGCGTAACTATGGCTACACCTTC. Translation gives CASSSQGARNYGYTF.

The rearrangement joins TRBV4-3 to TRBJ1-5; tentatively, D is TRBD1 (5 bases). This CDR3 region has 14 residues. Trimming took off 2 bases at V and 3 bases at J, with 8 bases between the two ends. CDR1 and CDR2 (germline): LGHNA, YSLEER. The CDR3 DNA sequence: TGCGCCAGCAGCCAATCCAGGGCCAATCAGCCCCAGCATTTT. Translation: CASSQSRANQPQHF.

In this sample, this clone turned up once. The chain couples TRBV2 to TRBJ2-7; D possibly corresponds to TRBD1 (5 bases). Trimming removed 5 bases at V and 5 bases at J, with 10 bases between. Germline V lookup: CDR1 SNHLY, CDR2 FYNNEI. The CDR3 is 12 residues long. The CDR3 region has the DNA TGTGCCAGCAGTTACCAGGGAAACGAGCAGTACTTC. It translates to CASSYQGNEQYF.

The CDR3 nucleotides are TGTGCCATCAGAGGAGACAGGGGGCCTGGAAACACCATATATTTT. This translates into CAIRGDRGPGNTIYF. The J gene is TRBJ1-3, the V gene TRBV10-3, with 10 bases identical to TRBD1. The V gene end was trimmed by 6 bases and the J gene end by 2 bases; junction bases not matched to a gene: 4. CDR1 is ENHRY, CDR2 SYGVKD, per germline. This CDR3 spans 15 amino acids.